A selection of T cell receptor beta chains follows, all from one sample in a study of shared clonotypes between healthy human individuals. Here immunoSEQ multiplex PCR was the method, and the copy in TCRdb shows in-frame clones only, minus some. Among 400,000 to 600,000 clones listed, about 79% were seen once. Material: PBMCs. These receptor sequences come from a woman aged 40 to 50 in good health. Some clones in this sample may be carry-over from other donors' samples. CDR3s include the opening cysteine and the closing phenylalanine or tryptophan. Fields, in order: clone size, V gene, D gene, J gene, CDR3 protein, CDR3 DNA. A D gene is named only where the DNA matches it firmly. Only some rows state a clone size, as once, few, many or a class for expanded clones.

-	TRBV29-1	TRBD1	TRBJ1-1	CSVRRGTGEAFF	TGCAGCGTGAGACGCGGGACAGGGGAAGCTTTCTTT
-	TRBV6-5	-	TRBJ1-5	CASRADSNSNQPQHF	TGTGCCAGCAGGGCGGACAGTAATAGCAATCAGCCCCAGCATTTT
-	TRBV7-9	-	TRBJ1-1	CASSFVRDTEAFF	TGTGCCAGCAGCTTTGTAAGGGACACTGAAGCTTTCTTT
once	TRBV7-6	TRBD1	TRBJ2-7	CASSSDRVDEQYF	TGTGCCAGCAGCTCCGACAGGGTTGACGAGCAGTACTTC
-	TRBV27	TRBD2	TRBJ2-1	CATRGLADNEQFF	TGTGCCACCAGAGGGCTAGCGGACAATGAGCAGTTCTTC
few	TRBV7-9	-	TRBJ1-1	CASSLGVRLNTEAFF	TGTGCCAGCAGCTTAGGTGTCCGTCTTAACACTGAAGCTTTCTTT
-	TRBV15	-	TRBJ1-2	CATSPMRDKGIYGYTF	TGTGCCACCAGCCCCATGCGGGACAAGGGGATCTATGGCTACACCTTC
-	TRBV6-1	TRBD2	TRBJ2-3	CASRGIAGAADTQYF	TGTGCCAGCAGGGGAATAGCGGGAGCGGCAGATACGCAGTATTTT
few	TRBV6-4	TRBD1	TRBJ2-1	CASSYQGGEYNEQFF	TGTGCCAGCAGTTATCAAGGGGGCGAATACAATGAGCAGTTCTTC
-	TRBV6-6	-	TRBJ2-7	CASSPGGSVGEQYF	TGTGCCAGCAGTCCAGGGGGGAGTGTCGGCGAGCAGTACTTC
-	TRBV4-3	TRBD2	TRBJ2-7	CASSQDGTSDNFEQYF	TGCGCCAGCAGCCAAGATGGGACTAGTGACAACTTCGAGCAGTACTTC
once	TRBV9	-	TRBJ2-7	CASGTQADSSYEQYF	TGTGCCAGCGGAACACAAGCGGACAGCTCCTACGAGCAGTACTTC
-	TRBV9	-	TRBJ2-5	CASSPSRGGETQYF	TGTGCCAGCAGCCCAAGTAGGGGCGGGGAGACCCAGTACTTC
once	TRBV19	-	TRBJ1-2	CASSMRDSNYGYTF	TGTGCCAGTAGTATGAGGGATTCTAACTATGGCTACACCTTC
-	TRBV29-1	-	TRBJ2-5	CSVVSRGTQETQYF	TGCAGCGTTGTCTCTAGGGGGACCCAAGAGACCCAGTACTTC
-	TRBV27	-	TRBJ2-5	CASSLRRGETQYF	TGTGCCAGCAGTTTAAGAAGGGGAGAGACCCAGTACTTC
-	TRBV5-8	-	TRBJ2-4	CASSLVGVIQYF	TGTGCCAGCAGCCTGGTCGGGGTCATTCAGTACTTC
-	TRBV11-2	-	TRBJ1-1	CASSLSQGSEAFF	TGTGCCAGCAGCTTAAGTCAGGGCTCTGAAGCTTTCTTT
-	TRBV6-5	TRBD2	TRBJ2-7	CASTFLAGDIHEQYF	TGTGCCAGCACCTTTCTAGCGGGAGACATCCACGAGCAGTACTTC
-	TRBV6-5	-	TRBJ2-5	CASGVGQPSVWTQYF	TGTGCCAGCGGGGTAGGACAGCCGTCGGTTTGGACCCAGTACTTC
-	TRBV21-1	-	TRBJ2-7	CASSKEGFGSNSYEQYF	TGTGCCAGCAGCAAAGAGGGTTTCGGCAGTAACTCCTACGAGCAGTACTTC
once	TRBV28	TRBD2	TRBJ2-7	CASSFTGGYYEQYF	TGTGCCAGCAGTTTCACGGGAGGATACTACGAGCAGTACTTC
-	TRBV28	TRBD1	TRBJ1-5	CASSSFDRVGQPQHF	TGTGCCAGCAGTTCTTTTGACAGGGTGGGTCAGCCCCAGCATTTT
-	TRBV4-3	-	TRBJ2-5	CASSQDLGVETQYF	TGCGCCAGCAGCCAAGATTTGGGTGTGGAGACCCAGTACTTC
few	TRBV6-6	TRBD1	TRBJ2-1	CASTTGTGGVEQFF	TGTGCCAGTACCACCGGGACAGGGGGTGTTGAGCAGTTCTTC
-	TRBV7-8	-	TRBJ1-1	CASSLGGRTEAFF	TGTGCCAGCAGCTTAGGAGGGCGTACTGAAGCTTTCTTT
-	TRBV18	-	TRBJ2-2	CASSPINTGELFF	TGTGCCAGCTCACCCATCAACACCGGGGAGCTGTTTTTT
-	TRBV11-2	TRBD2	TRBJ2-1	CASSLGTSRNLYNEQFF	TGTGCCAGCAGCTTAGGGACTAGCAGAAATCTCTACAATGAGCAGTTCTTC
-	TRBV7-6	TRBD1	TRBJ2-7	CASSLAQGATYEQYF	TGTGCCAGCAGCTTAGCACAGGGGGCAACCTACGAGCAGTACTTC
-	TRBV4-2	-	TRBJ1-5	CASSQEGFQPQHF	TGTGCCAGCAGCCAAGAGGGGTTTCAGCCCCAGCATTTT
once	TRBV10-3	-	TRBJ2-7	CASSEAAYYIYEQYF	TGTGCCAGCAGTGAAGCAGCCTATTATATCTACGAGCAGTACTTC
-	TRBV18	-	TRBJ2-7	CASSPPSGPYEQYF	TGTGCCAGCTCACCACCTTCAGGGCCCTACGAGCAGTACTTC
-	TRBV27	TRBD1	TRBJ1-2	CASRGQGGHYGYTF	TGTGCCAGCAGGGGACAGGGGGGTCACTATGGCTACACCTTC
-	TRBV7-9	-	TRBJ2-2	CASSSTANTGELFF	TGTGCCAGCAGCTCGACAGCGAACACCGGGGAGCTGTTTTTT
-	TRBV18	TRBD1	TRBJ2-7	CASSPGTGGEQYF	TGTGCCAGCTCACCCGGGACAGGGGGCGAGCAGTACTTC
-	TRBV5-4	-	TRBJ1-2	CASSLKTGTYGYTF	TGTGCCAGCAGCTTGAAAACAGGGACCTATGGCTACACCTTC
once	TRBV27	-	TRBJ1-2	CASSLFFDGDYGYTF	TGTGCCAGCAGTTTATTTTTCGACGGGGACTATGGCTACACCTTC
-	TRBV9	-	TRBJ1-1	CASSVAEGTSEAFF	TGTGCCAGCAGCGTAGCTGAGGGGACAAGTGAAGCTTTCTTT
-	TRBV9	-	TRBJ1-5	CASSVGSNQPQHF	TGTGCCAGCAGCGTAGGGAGCAATCAGCCCCAGCATTTT
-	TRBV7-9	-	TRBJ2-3	CASSLPTGFPSTDTQYF	TGTGCCAGCAGCTTACCCACAGGCTTTCCAAGCACAGATACGCAGTATTTT
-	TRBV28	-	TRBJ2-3	CASSLLASLSTDTQYF	TGTGCCAGCAGTTTACTAGCCTCCCTTTCCACAGATACGCAGTATTTT
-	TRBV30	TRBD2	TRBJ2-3	CAWSPWTSGAGPTDTQYF	TGTGCCTGGAGTCCATGGACTAGCGGGGCCGGTCCCACAGATACGCAGTATTTT
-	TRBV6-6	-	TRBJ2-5	CASRTTRLWGETQYF	TGTGCCAGCCGGACGACTCGTCTATGGGGAGAGACCCAGTACTTC
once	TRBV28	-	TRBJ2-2	CASSLGVSNTGELFF	TGTGCCAGCAGTTTAGGGGTGTCGAACACCGGGGAGCTGTTTTTT
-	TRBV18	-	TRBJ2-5	CASSPLLIETQYF	TGTGCCAGCTCACCATTACTTATAGAGACCCAGTACTTC
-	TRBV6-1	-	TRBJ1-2	CASSEGGWRAYGYTF	TGTGCCAGCAGTGAAGGGGGTTGGAGGGCCTATGGCTACACCTTC
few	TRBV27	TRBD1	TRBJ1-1	CASSSPGTENTEAFF	TGTGCCAGCAGTTCCCCCGGGACAGAGAACACTGAAGCTTTCTTT